The clone carrying this T cell receptor beta chain has just a few counts. Its antigen is not identified. Germline assignment: CDR1 SGHDT and CDR2 YYEEEE. The CDR3 totals 17 residues. V lost 4 bases to trimming and J lost 2 bases; unmatched junction nucleotides: 10. This entry belongs to a study of Tregs in tolerant kidney transplant recipients. Broader study findings: Biological reproducibility was not directly addressed in this study. Changing PCR primers prevented nucleotide comparison between some patients' samples. Validation in larger populations is needed because few patients were studied.

Mixed chimerism was transient after nonmyeloablative marrow transplants from related graft donors. CD4+CD25+CD127- Tregs, CD4+CD25- non-Tregs, CD4 and CD8 cells were sorted. Libraries were prepared by immunoSEQ multiplex PCR; TCRdb keeps only in-frame clonotypes and omits some of them. This table holds 74,000 or so clones, around nine tenths found once. The genes are TRBV5-6 and TRBJ2-2, with 8 positions matching TRBD1. The clonotype was recovered from a human patient who received a combined kidney and bone marrow transplant. Some of these T cells may belong to the graft donor. The sample consisted of CD4+ T cells from blood (PBMCs), taken 24 months after the transplant. CDR3 amino acids: CASSLLGTGLNTGELFF. CDR3 DNA: TGTGCCAGCAGCCTGCTGGGGACAGGTCTAAACACCGGGGAGCTGTTTTTT.